This T cell receptor (beta chain) comes out of a study of blood T cell repertoires in COVID-19. Study as a whole: Acute and convalescent COVID-19 specimens originated in the United States, Italy and Spain. T cells, B-cell-depleted T cells, or PBMCs supplied cDNA or gDNA.

The CDR3 is 15 residues long. J was trimmed by 2 bases and V by 6 bases; bases with no gene match: 8. Germline V CDR1 and CDR2: SGHAT, FQNNGV. As originally analysed: For nucleated cells, counts were estimated from reference gene primer amplification. Clones were sequenced by immunoSEQ multiplex PCR, and TCRdb holds only the in-frame ones, with some missing. V, J and clone size are those of that table, while D and trimming were read from the DNA. This table has some 27,000 clones, roughly 91% appearing once. This chain links TRBV11-2 with TRBJ2-3; 7 bases align to TRBD2. Sequenced input: peripheral blood. The receptor was derived from a human donor in a cohort sampled during active COVID-19. The donor label of this sample is uncertain. The DNA of the CDR3 is TGTGCCAGCAGACAGCCCGGACTAGACACAGATACGCAGTATTTT. Protein: CASRQPGLDTDTQYF.